Included here is one TCR beta chain sequence, with context. The antigen is undetermined. Unique molecular identifiers were affixed to single, distinct cDNA molecules. One entry per CDR3 protein results from TCRdb running MiXCR on the 5' RACE reads. The profile covers tens of thousands of distinct CDR3 sequences, with about 13% appearing a single time and about 9.3% taken by the ten largest. This CDR3 has 17 amino acids. Germline V gene sequence: CDR1 LGHNA, CDR2 YSLEER. The J segment lost 0 bases and the V segment lost 4 bases, leaving 8 bases of the junction unmatched. The sample originates from a study of early T cells in non-severe SARS-CoV-2 infection. Background on the study: Chains were not paired, and sequencing was done on bulk RNA from unsorted whole blood.

General study findings and limits: Sequences matched to VDJdb favored anti-spike CD8 responses, while private and CD4 specificities were missed.

The material sequenced was whole blood, taken at baseline. The clonotype was recovered from an adult who was a healthcare worker with PCR-confirmed SARS-CoV-2 infection or an uninfected control (not recorded which). V and J are TRBV4-3 and TRBJ2-1; 8 nucleotides line up with TRBD2. The CDR3 nucleotides read TGCGCCAGCAGCCGCTCGACTAGCGTAAACTCCTACAATGAGCAGTTCTTC. Protein: CASSRSTSVNSYNEQFF.